A single T cell receptor (beta chain) is shown here with its context. There is no known antigen for this receptor. No much larger clone is present one base from it, and per-base qualities are unavailable. This record comes from a study of technical replicates of blood from a few donors (dated by TCRdb to about 2017). V is pared back by 6 bases and J by 2 bases, with 14 bases lying between the germline termini. According to the germline V gene, CDR1 reads MDHEN and CDR2 reads SYDVKM. The CDR3 contains 14 residues, cysteine and phenylalanine counted. The CDR3 DNA has 42 bases and is translated from base 1. Libraries were prepared through the immunoSEQ multiplex PCR assay. Held by TCRdb, this immuneACCESS table contains in-frame sequences only and omits some clones. Under half of the omission traces to an unresolved V gene where checked; the cause of the rest is unknown. The sample yields about 73,000 clones; 93% were counted once. The ten biggest clones cover roughly 0.25% of the sample.

Recombination linked TRBV28 to TRBJ2-7; the D gene is perhaps TRBD1, from 6 matching bases. The material sequenced was T cells isolated from PBMCs. The sequence was collected from a human donor in good health. The bases read TGTGCCAGCAGGGGGGCAGGGGCTGCCTACGAGCAGTACTTC. It translates as CASRGAGAAYEQYF.